This T cell receptor (beta chain) was sequenced in a study of cytomegalovirus exposure and HLA in healthy donors. Germline assignment: CDR1 MGHDK and CDR2 SYGVNS. V lost 3 bases, J lost 1 base, and 12 bases lay in between. This CDR3 has 15 residues. Produced via immunoSEQ multiplex PCR; TCRdb's table is partial and in-frame only. The sample contains approximately 98,000 clones, around 85% of which appear only once. To note about this clone: No antigen is known for it.

Study-level findings and limits: Researchers reported that a few CMV-associated chains were confirmed in vitro as CMV antigen-specific. Reports showed the classifier diagnosing cytomegalovirus status with high specificity and sensitivity.

This TCR derives from a woman in her late teens or twenties in good health and CMV-seronegative. The specimen sequenced was PBMCs. The rearrangement uses TRBV25-1 and TRBJ1-1; D might be TRBD1 (6 bases). In nucleotides, the CDR3 is TGTGCCAGCAGTGACAGGGACACCTCGAACACTGAAGCTTTCTTT. Protein: CASSDRDTSNTEAFF.